This T cell receptor beta chain was captured by sequencing in a study of cytomegalovirus exposure and HLA in healthy donors (dated by TCRdb to the late 2010s). Notes on the research overall: An earlier analysis of fewer than 750 of the donors reported roughly 300 Gb of sequence data and around 120 million unique TCR beta sequences obtained from about 179 million T cells. An early release that covered about 640 HLA-typed donors contained about 290 gigabases of sequencing data and about 84 million unique TCR sequences. The genetic ancestry cluster associated with self-reported Caucasian donors included 81% of the 300 to 450 genotyped donors. The study was designed to test whether signatures of past pathogen exposure could be identified by cataloging public T cell receptors. The study profiled the T cell repertoires of 550 to 700 subjects by immunosequencing and related them to cytomegalovirus serostatus. Besides the first cohort of roughly 660 subjects, a separate validation cohort made up of over 100 different subjects was used. To predict cytomegalovirus infection status, the study combined high-throughput TCR immunosequencing, statistical association of individual TCRs with disease status, and machine learning. A later analysis re-analyzed previously published TCR beta repertoires from about 600 donors and added high-resolution HLA genotyping to study TCR occurrence patterns. The later analysis used no new phenotypic data to find candidate immune exposures, relying instead on TCR beta sequences and their occurrence across donors. An earlier analysis of around 540 of the donors applied high-throughput TCR beta sequencing to assess whether each TCR beta V gene segment acted as functional or pseudogenic. Donor age, sex, ethnicity and CMV serostatus were collected together with the repertoire data. Genome-wide SNP genotypes for about 55% of the roughly 670 donors were used in a later genetic analysis, which treated that subset as a discovery cohort. Every repertoire in the discovery cohort had been generated on one and the same sequencing platform. Both class I and class II loci were covered by HLA typing, at four-digit resolution. Typing coverage varied by locus: roughly 620-640 donors for A, B, C, DRB1 and DQB1; some 520 for DQA1; more than 600 for DPA1; around 450 for DPB1. Four or five DR-DQ haplotypes were handled as single units for association and clustering because linkage in the cohort was strong. On average, roughly 250,000 unique TCR beta nucleotide sequences were sequenced per donor among some 420 genotyped donors of the cohort, with roughly 18% of those sequences being non-productive.

Comments on this clone: Its antigen is still unknown. Within one base of it there is no much larger clone, and no base qualities were kept.

Library generation was performed with the immunoSEQ multiplex PCR assay. For the multiplex PCR, a mixture combining 60 forward primers for TCR Vbeta segments and 13 reverse primers for TCR Jbeta segments was used. A multiplex PCR assay on genomic DNA amplified the CDR3 region of rearranged TCR beta genes. The amplified TCR beta libraries were sequenced on the Illumina HiSeq System as 87-base-pair reads. In the source study's methods: In a later analysis, about 80 million unique TCR beta chains were counted across the 500 to 700 repertoires, and about 10 million of these chains were shared by at least two donors. Raw reads were error-corrected and collapsed into unique sequences by a nearest-neighbor algorithm in which closely related sequences were merged to remove PCR and sequencing errors. Alignment of CDR3 sequences to IMGT reference sequences was used to assign V, D and J gene segments. For a sequence to be retained, a match of at least six nucleotides to both a V gene segment and a J gene segment was required. A rearrangement counted as productive if the CDR3 had no stop codons and remained in frame with V and J, and every other rearrangement counted as non-productive. Following IMGT convention, CDR3 was defined as the stretch from the second conserved V-encoded cysteine to the conserved J-encoded phenylalanine. In an earlier analysis of 587 of the donors, sequences lacking an unambiguous match to a single V gene segment were excluded. In an earlier analysis of 587 of the donors, a V segment was called functional when productive rearrangements were above 56.7%, and segregating when the standard deviation between donors exceeded 5%. A statistical classification framework was developed to diagnose cytomegalovirus status using the catalog of TCR beta chain sequences. A later analysis assigned V and J genes by comparing TCR nucleotide sequences with IMGT/GENE-DB human TR gene sequences. A later analysis assigned CDR3 sequences and most-parsimonious VDJ recombination scenarios with the TCRdist pipeline. In a later analysis, every TCR beta chain was defined by the combination of its CDR3 amino acid sequence and its V-gene family, and reads without a unique V-gene family were dropped. In a later analysis, a few hundred highly shared, low-generation-probability nucleotide sequences were removed to address suspected cross-contamination and a sequencing artifact. In a later analysis, a clonal expansion index was calculated for each public chain from normalized within-repertoire ranks of inferred template counts. A later analysis computed generation probabilities with a VDJ recombination model fitted to out-of-frame rearrangements, and checked the results against IGoR. In a later analysis, TCR-TCR, TCR-HLA and TCR-CMV co-occurrence was scored with hypergeometric tests, and a repertoire-size bias correction was applied to TCR pairs. To estimate false discovery rates, a later analysis permuted the HLA or CMV assignments 20 times. In a later analysis, co-occurring TCRs were grouped with DBSCAN, and TCRdist sequence similarity was added when clustering was performed within HLA-allele-positive subsets. Repertoires with fewer than 30,000 or more than 120,000 public chains were left out of co-occurrence clustering, as were five repertoires with anomalous nucleotide sharing. TCRdb mirrors the immuneACCESS table, restricted to in-frame sequences. Some clones are absent from its copies; in checked studies, under half trace to an unresolved V gene, and the reason for the others is unknown. V, J and clone size reflect that table, while D and trimming were determined from the DNA. In this sample the table shows 100,000 to 150,000 clones, approximately 71% of which occur a single time. The top ten clonotypes cover 3% to 3.5% of the sample.

The V end gives up 5 bases and the J end 0 bases, leaving 13 bases in the junction not matched to a gene. From the germline V gene (reference sequence), CDR1 is GTSNPN and CDR2 is SVGIG. The CDR3, cysteine through phenylalanine, is 18 amino acids long. The read is trimmed to its CDR3 DNA, 54 bases read in frame from base 1. The paper's findings and limits, for the study overall: In a later analysis, HLA-associated TCR beta chains were found to be more clonally expanded and to have lower generation probabilities than equally common non-associated chains. In vitro tests confirmed that three of the cytomegalovirus-associated TCR beta chains recognize cytomegalovirus antigens. A cluster of highly shared sequence variants was judged likely to represent a technical artifact of the sequencing pipeline. The cohort was sequenced for TCR beta chains only, and without alpha or paired-chain data the features that could be detected were limited. A later genetic analysis associated a missense DCLRE1C variant with V-gene and J-gene trimming of TCR beta chains, and an independent cohort replicated the association. A later analysis found that most CMV-associated TCR beta chains appeared HLA-restricted, with HLA associations seemingly driven largely by CMV exposure. Because some donors lacked HLA typing at each locus, the association tests relied only on the typed subset. In a later analysis, over 15,000 TCR beta sequences were associated with specific HLA alleles at a false discovery rate of 0.05. In an earlier analysis of roughly 500 of the donors, most TCR beta V segments appeared in productive rearrangements about 87% or about 30% of the time, broadly matching IMGT annotations. Roughly uniform sequencing depth across donors was assumed in presence/absence analyses, although this assumption may not hold. The authors suggested that the approach could potentially be generalized to other disease states and immunological phenotypes. A later genetic analysis reported fewer N-insertions in productive TCRs among donors in an Asian-associated ancestry cluster than the roughly 690-donor mean. Several of the top co-occurrence clusters appeared to be linked to parvovirus B19, influenza, CMV and Epstein-Barr virus, according to a later analysis. A later analysis found that TCR association rates varied across HLA loci, with DRB1 alleles showing the most associated TCRs and HLA-C alleles the fewest. The 87-base-pair reads could not distinguish some IMGT-functional V segments, including TRBV6-2 and TRBV6-3, so those segments were excluded. A further reported finding was that TCR beta sequences accurately predicted the HLA-A and HLA-B alleles for most subjects in the first cohort. Across donors, most TCR sequences were observed very rarely, whereas some public TCRs were present in many individuals. In the study, approximately 160 TCR beta chains were listed as associated with cytomegalovirus. Assigning TCR associations to individual alleles was difficult when HLA alleles, especially DR and DQ, strongly co-occurred. CMV serostatus was the only immune exposure information available for the cohort. Cytomegalovirus status was reported to be diagnosed by the classifier with high specificity and sensitivity in both the original and validation cohorts. About 17 rarely observed V segments, including chromosome 9 orphons, were excluded from the earlier analysis of approximately 500 of the donors because counts were too low. Correlated functional status among segregating V segments might be attributable to linkage disequilibrium, but an unknown experimental factor could not be ruled out.

The cohort comprised some 680 healthy bone marrow donors. All cohort members were sampled while nominally healthy, although unrecorded immune exposures were likely present. The donor tested CMV seronegative and was one of the 352 seronegative cohort members. A peripheral blood sample was collected from each donor, and TCR beta sequencing was performed on peripheral blood mononuclear cells. Genomic DNA extraction from the blood cell samples was performed with the Qiagen DNeasy Blood Extraction Kit. The specimen was PBMCs. The chain is made from TRBV30 and TRBJ2-3, with 11 middle bases fitting TRBD2. The clonotype originates from a woman between 45 and 65 years old in good health and CMV-seronegative. The bases read TGTGCCTGGTATAGCACTAGCGGGAGACCGACTAGCACAGATACGCAGTATTTT. The resulting protein is CAWYSTSGRPTSTDTQYF.